These 27 T cell receptor beta chains share one sample of origin, sequenced in a study of shared clonotypes between healthy human individuals. Using immunoSEQ multiplex PCR, the repertoire was profiled, and TCRdb retains in-frame clones only, with some absent. This table holds hundreds of thousands of clones, about 96% found once. The specimen sequenced was naive CD4+ T cells sorted from blood. Subset indicated: CD45RA+ positively selected. The receptors derive from a woman aged 30 to 39 in good health.

The chain is built from TRBV10-2 and TRBJ2-1; D is possibly TRBD2 (6 bases). The ends were cut back, 0 bases at V and 8 bases at J, with 17 bases in the middle. The CDR3 covers 16 residues. CDR1 WSHSY and CDR2 SAAADI come from the germline V gene. CDR3 residues: CASSESSGLEPHEQFF. The CDR3 DNA sequence: TGCGCCAGCAGTGAGTCTAGCGGTCTGGAGCCCCATGAGCAGTTCTTC.

V is TRBV10-1 and J is TRBJ2-1, with D perhaps matching TRBD1 or TRBD2 (7 bases each). CDR1 and CDR2 from the germline V gene are WNHNN and SYGVQD (reference sequence). The CDR3 consists of 12 residues. Trimming cost V 6 bases and J 7 bases, with 10 bases left between them. The CDR3 DNA reads TGCGCCAGCAGCAGGGGGGGGAATGAGCAGTTCTTC. Protein product: CASSRGGNEQFF.

This chain joins TRBV28 and TRBJ2-4; unclear D gene. Trimming stripped 7 bases from V and 7 bases from J, with 17 bases between. Germline V gene lookup returns CDR1 MDHEN and CDR2 SYDVKM. The CDR3 is made up of 14 amino acids. The CDR3 loop is CASTPPAGVNIQYF. CDR3 nucleotides: TGTGCCAGCACCCCCCCCGCTGGGGTGAACATTCAGTACTTC.

This chain links TRBV11-3 with TRBJ2-3; 7 bases are a match to TRBD2. V was clipped by 1 base and J by 4 bases; unmatched bases: 2. Germline V gives CDR1 SGHNT, CDR2 YENEEA. The CDR3 sequence is 14 residues long. This chain's CDR3 is CASSLGLASDTQYF. In DNA form, the CDR3 reads TGTGCCAGCAGCTTAGGACTAGCTTCAGATACGCAGTATTTT.

The chain couples TRBV5-4 to TRBJ1-2, with 10 bases identical to TRBD1. The V and J ends lost 4 bases and 4 bases, in that order; junction bases with no gene match: 7. CDR3 size: 15 residues. The germline V gene encodes CDR1 SGHNT and CDR2 YYREEE (reference sequence). Here the CDR3 reads CASSQGQGSFYGYTF. The CDR3 coding sequence is TGTGCCAGCAGCCAGGGACAGGGGAGTTTCTATGGCTACACCTTC.

The chain combines TRBV5-1 with TRBJ2-5; no clear D gene. CDR1 is SGHRS, CDR2 YFSETQ, per germline. V dropped 0 bases and J dropped 1 base, with 10 bases sitting between them. The CDR3 totals 15 residues. The CDR3 protein is CASSLDSEVQETQYF. The DNA of the CDR3 is TGCGCCAGCAGCTTGGACTCAGAAGTCCAAGAGACCCAGTACTTC.

The chain carries TRBV4-1 and TRBJ2-3, with 12 bases fitting TRBD2. CDR1 and CDR2 from the germline V gene are MGHRA and YSYEKL. Trimming took 6 bases from V and 2 from J; bases not matched to a gene: 9. The CDR3 runs to 17 residues. The CDR3 DNA is TGCGCCAGCAGTTTCGGACTAGCGGGACCCCCCACAGATACGCAGTATTTT. Its protein is CASSFGLAGPPTDTQYF.

The genes are TRBV5-1 and TRBJ2-5; TRBD2 is a possible D gene (5 bases). CDR3 length: 14 amino acids. V shed 1 base and J shed 2 bases, with 9 bases lying between them. Looked up from germline, CDR1 is SGHRS and CDR2 is YFSETQ. CDR3 coding DNA: TGCGCCAGCAGCTTGAACAGCGGACAAGAGACCCAGTACTTC. Translation gives CASSLNSGQETQYF. Filled out from reference TRBV5-1 and TRBJ2-5, the complete variable domain reads KAGVTQTPRYLIKTRGQQVTLSCSPISGHRSVSWYQQTPGQGLQFLFEYFSETQRNKGNFPGRFSGRQFSNSRSEMNVSTLELGDSALYLCASSLNSGQETQYFGPGTRLLVL.

J is TRBJ2-5 and V is TRBV14; TRBD2 aligns across 7 bases. V was clipped by 4 bases and J by 2 bases; unmatched bases: 7. The CDR3 is made up of 15 amino acids. The germline V gene encodes CDR1 SGHDN and CDR2 FVKESK. CDR3: CASSRRPGGQETQYF. CDR3 sequence (DNA): TGTGCCAGCAGCCGCCGACCGGGGGGTCAAGAGACCCAGTACTTC.

V usage is TRBV7-3 and J usage is TRBJ2-1; 9 bases map to TRBD2. CDR1 and CDR2 (germline): SGHTA, FQGTGA. This CDR3 comprises 15 residues. The junction had 6 bases not matched to a gene; V was cut back by 0 bases and J by 9 bases. Written as DNA, the CDR3 is TGTGCCAGCAGCTTAACTAGCGGGAGTCTCGGTGAGCAGTTCTTC. It specifies CASSLTSGSLGEQFF.

The V gene is TRBV27, the J gene TRBJ2-2; D is ambiguous. The CDR3 contains 16 residues. The germline V and J ends were trimmed by 1 base and 3 bases, with 12 bases remaining between them. Germline CDR1 MNHEY, CDR2 SMNVEV (reference sequence). CDR3 residues: CASSLYSGKDTGELFF. In DNA, the CDR3 is TGTGCCAGCAGTTTATATAGTGGGAAGGACACCGGGGAGCTGTTTTTT.

In this sample, this clone turned up once. The rearrangement links TRBV5-5 to TRBJ2-7; D call uncertain. The CDR3 totals 14 residues. The ends were cut back, 2 bases at V and 4 bases at J, with 13 bases in the middle. The germline gives CDR1 SGHKS, CDR2 YYEKEE (reference sequence). The CDR3 nucleotides are TGTGCCAGCAGCTTTCGACACGAACCTTACGAGCAGTACTTC. Residues: CASSFRHEPYEQYF.

This clone was recorded only once. The chain is built from TRBV2 and TRBJ2-7; maybe TRBD2 (6 bases). The CDR3 contains 12 residues. Germline CDR1 and CDR2: SNHLY and FYNNEI. V was trimmed by 6 bases and J by 4 bases, leaving 10 bases between them. The CDR3 loop is CASRQGGYEQYF. The CDR3 DNA is TGTGCCAGCAGGCAGGGAGGTTACGAGCAGTACTTC.

The rearrangement joins TRBV28 to TRBJ2-7; unclear D gene. The CDR3 is 12 amino acids. Germline loops: CDR1 MDHEN, CDR2 SYDVKM. Trimming took off 3 bases at V and 2 bases at J, with 5 bases between the two ends. CDR3 nucleotide sequence: TGTGCCAGCAGTTTCTCAGCCTACGAGCAGTACTTC. Its protein product is CASSFSAYEQYF.

The chain carries TRBV6-5 and TRBJ1-3; D remains ambiguous. The CDR3 runs 15 residues. Looked up from germline, CDR1 is MNHEY and CDR2 is SVGAGI. V shed 6 bases and J shed 2 bases, with 14 bases lying between them. The CDR3 DNA reads as TGTGCCAGCAGAACTACCAAAGCCCCTGGAAACACCATATATTTT. Protein: CASRTTKAPGNTIYF.

The chain carries TRBV6-5 and TRBJ1-4; 7 bases agree with TRBD1. The ends lost 5 bases at V and 5 bases at J; junction bases unmatched: 5. The CDR3 totals 14 residues. CDR1 MNHEY and CDR2 SVGAGI come from the germline V gene. This CDR3 is CASSQGQPNEKLFF. CDR3 sequence (DNA): TGTGCCAGCAGTCAGGGACAGCCGAATGAAAAACTGTTTTTT.

The chain employs TRBV7-9 and TRBJ2-3, with TRBD2 matching 7 bases. Per the germline V gene, CDR1 is SEHNR and CDR2 is FQNEAQ (reference sequence). V trimming: 4 bases; J trimming: 0 bases; junction bases outside the gene matches: 4. The CDR3 spans 15 residues. The CDR3 reads CASSSRSGSTDTQYF. CDR3 nucleotide sequence: TGTGCCAGCAGCTCCCGTAGCGGGAGCACAGATACGCAGTATTTT.

The chain is built from TRBV6-5 and TRBJ1-1; TRBD1 agrees at 11 bases. Germline values: CDR1 MNHEY, CDR2 SVGAGI. J was trimmed by 10 bases and V by 6 bases; bases with no gene match: 10. The CDR3 sequence is 14 residues long. The CDR3 DNA reads as TGTGCCAGCAGCCCCCCGGGACAGGGGGTAAGAGCTTTCTTT. This translates into CASSPPGQGVRAFF.

This clone appeared once. The J gene is TRBJ2-5, the V gene TRBV6-1, with TRBD2 matching 9 bases. This CDR3 is built from 16 residues. J gave up 1 base and V 4 bases, and 7 bases lay outside the gene matches. Germline V gene sequence: CDR1 MNHNS, CDR2 SASEGT. CDR3 residues: CASSGTWTSAQETQYF. CDR3 coding DNA: TGTGCCAGCAGTGGGACCTGGACTAGCGCCCAAGAGACCCAGTACTTC.

This chain uses TRBV28 with TRBJ2-7; D not certain. The ends were cut back, 3 bases at V and 2 bases at J, with 11 bases in the middle. Germline V gene sequence: CDR1 MDHEN, CDR2 SYDVKM. There are 14 residues in the CDR3. The CDR3 region is CASSFFGSTYEQYF. CDR3 nucleotides: TGTGCCAGCAGTTTTTTTGGATCTACCTACGAGCAGTACTTC.

The CDR3 DNA follows: TGCAGCGTTGGGGACGCGTACTCTGGGGCCAACGTCCTGACTTTC. This codes for CSVGDAYSGANVLTF. The chain carries TRBV29-1 and TRBJ2-6; D tentatively reads TRBD1 or TRBD2 (5 bases each). The CDR3 has 15 amino acids. V was pared by 4 bases and J by 0 bases, with 10 bases between. CDR1 is SQVTM, CDR2 ANQGSEA, per germline.

The chain has TRBV4-1 and TRBJ2-3, with TRBD2 matching over 7 bases. V shed 1 base and J 2 bases; nucleotides not matched to a gene: 6. Germline V CDR1 and CDR2: MGHRA, YSYEKL. The CDR3 is made up of 16 amino acids. CDR3 DNA: TGCGCCAGCAGCCAAGTTTACGGGACTATCACAGATACGCAGTATTTT. Protein product: CASSQVYGTITDTQYF.

The rearrangement uses TRBV27 and TRBJ2-7; 8 bases match TRBD1. The CDR3 totals 17 residues. V was pared by 5 bases and J by 2 bases, with 14 bases of the junction left unmatched. In germline, CDR1 is MNHEY, CDR2 SMNVEV (reference sequence). This CDR3 reads CASSPKFWDRRTYEQYF. Here the CDR3 DNA reads TGTGCCAGCAGTCCAAAGTTCTGGGACAGGCGAACCTACGAGCAGTACTTC.

The chain joins TRBV2 to TRBJ1-2; 8 bases are a match to TRBD1. The trim removed 1 base at V and 6 bases at J, leaving 10 bases unmatched. This CDR3 spans 16 amino acids. Germline V gene lookup returns CDR1 SNHLY and CDR2 FYNNEI. The CDR3 protein is CASSEGQGLGGHGYTF. CDR3 DNA: TGTGCCAGCAGTGAAGGACAGGGGCTGGGAGGGCATGGCTACACCTTC.

The rearrangement joins TRBV27 to TRBJ2-7; D ambiguous. The CDR3 runs 9 residues. Germline CDR1 reads MNHEY; CDR2 reads SMNVEV (reference sequence). The germline V and J ends were trimmed by 6 bases and 6 bases, with 3 bases remaining between them. The CDR3 nucleotides are TGTGCCAGCAGGTGCGAGCAGTACTTC. Protein sequence: CASRCEQYF.

V gene TRBV28 combines with J gene TRBJ2-1, with TRBD2 matching 14 bases. The CDR3 length is 17 residues. Germline V CDR1 and CDR2: MDHEN, SYDVKM. V shed 6 bases, J shed 8 bases, and the junction held 12 bases outside the gene matches. For the CDR3, the DNA is TGTGCCAGCAGCTCCCCCGGGACTAGCGGGAGAACCCATGAGCAGTTCTTC. Its protein product is CASSSPGTSGRTHEQFF.

This clone was seen a handful of times. The same CDR3 is also encoded by other DNA sequences in this sample. The V call is TRBV4-2, the J call TRBJ1-2; the D is unclear. From germline, CDR1 is LGHNA and CDR2 YNFKEQ. Trimming took off 0 bases at V and 8 bases at J, with 4 bases between the two ends. This CDR3 contains 11 residues. The CDR3: CASSQEYGYTF. The CDR3 DNA sequence: TGTGCCAGCAGCCAAGAGTACGGCTACACCTTC.